Detailed here is one T cell receptor beta chain. This clonotype was recorded a few times. No cognate antigen has been identified for it. Base qualities are missing; no much larger clone stands one base away. The CDR3 goes from the cysteine to the phenylalanine over 13 residues. The retained sequence is limited to the CDR3, 39 bases, with the frame set at the first base. Here V drops 3 bases and J drops 8 bases, and the junction holds 2 bases not matched to any gene. CDR1 and CDR2, per the germline V gene (reference sequence), are GTSNPN and SVGIG. The data were obtained in a study of Graves' ophthalmopathy and Graves' hyperthyroidism (dated 2018 in TCRdb). Background on the whole study: Peripheral blood was collected before any treatment was given, at the time of initial diagnosis. To tell Graves' ophthalmopathy apart from Graves' hyperthyroidism, and to predict which patients would progress to ophthalmopathy, the study relied on TCR beta repertoire signatures. In total, around 140 blood samples were TCR-sequenced: around 42 ophthalmopathy, roughly 80 hyperthyroidism and roughly 17 hyperthyroidism-to-ophthalmopathy patients. To explore V-J signatures distinguishing ophthalmopathy from hyperthyroidism, a discovery set of under 110 patients (fewer than 45 ophthalmopathy, roughly 56 stable hyperthyroidism) was enrolled. The independent validation cohort included approximately 19 hyperthyroidism patients plus 17 patients who later progressed from hyperthyroidism to ophthalmopathy. T-cell repertoires of thyroid tissue and blood were compared in six hyperthyroidism patients. Once sampling was done, hyperthyroidism patients were given methimazole at a starting dose of 30 mg daily, while ophthalmopathy patients were given high-dose intravenous methylprednisolone. For training and testing, the roughly 100 patients in the discovery cohort were randomly divided in a 7:3 ratio.

Overall results and qualifications from the work: In validation, the model predicted ophthalmopathy progression with about 70% sensitivity and less than 80% specificity; some twelve predicted patients were CT-confirmed with GO in a median of approximately 6.2 months. In cross-validation, the 13-signature model distinguished ophthalmopathy from stable hyperthyroidism with nearly 90% sensitivity and 81.08% specificity, while in the test set the corresponding values were about 80% and 75%. Sample size was not statistically predetermined, and group allocation was not concealed from the investigators. Most expanded thyroid clonotypes with frequency above 0.001 were also detected in blood, suggesting blood repertoires may reflect the thyroid immune response.

Hyperthyroidism was defined as stable when no progression to ophthalmopathy occurred within 18 months of follow-up. The hyperthyroidism patients were 18 to 65 years old and newly diagnosed, with a disease duration of less than 2 months. Patients were excluded if they had other autoimmune diseases, uncontrolled infections, pregnancy or lactation. Clinical symptoms, serum thyroxine, TRAb, thyroid ultrasound and orbital computed tomography were used for diagnosis. PBMCs were isolated from 7.5 to 10 ml of fresh peripheral blood by Ficoll-Paque density gradient centrifugation. Trizol reagent was used to extract the total RNA, and its quality was then checked on an Agilent 2100 Bioanalyzer. TCR beta CDR3 regions were amplified from RNA transcripts for repertoire sequencing. A first-round RT-PCR used HTBI primers with the Qiagen OneStep RT-PCR kit, followed by a second-round multiplex PCR, size selection and purification. Sequencing of the libraries was carried out on an Illumina HiSeq2000 in paired-end mode with 100 bp reads. Turning to the authors' computational methods: SOAPnuke was used to process the reads, removing any read that contained adapters or uncalled bases, had a mean Phred below 15, or lacked an exact match to the constant primer or identifier. High-quality paired reads were merged with COPE v1.2.5. Each unique nucleotide sequence was treated as a clonotype, and MiTCR v1.1 was used to align the clonotypes to the IMGT TRB V, D and J references. The analysis was limited to V-J combinations with a frequency above 0.0001, which together covered more than 99% of repertoires. For each V-J combination, a TCR clonal expansion and chaos score was defined as the ratio of F50 clonal expansion to chaos observed in the TCRdist matrix. Welch's t-statistics and random forest were used to reduce features to some 13 V-J combinations, which were fed into a naive Bayes classifier. The similarity between thyroid and blood repertoires was quantified using the Morisita-Horn index. The public reads were reprocessed in TCRdb via fastp at Q25 and MiXCR, keeping in-frame beta chains. Rows with a matching CDR3 protein are joined into one entry that keeps the most common DNA and genes. For this entry, the V and J calls and clone size follow TCRdb and not the study's own pipeline. Counted in this sample were approximately 410,000 distinct CDR3 sequences; approximately 15% of them appeared once. About 7% of the sample comes from the top ten.

The specimen was peripheral blood. The chain uses TRBV30 and TRBJ1-6; 9 central nucleotides agree with TRBD1. The source of this sequence is a young woman with stable Graves' hyperthyroidism. Donor details come from another sample of the same person, matched by shared clones. The sequenced DNA: TGTGCCTGGAGCCGGGACAGGGATTCACCCCTCCACTTT. Its product reads: CAWSRDRDSPLHF.